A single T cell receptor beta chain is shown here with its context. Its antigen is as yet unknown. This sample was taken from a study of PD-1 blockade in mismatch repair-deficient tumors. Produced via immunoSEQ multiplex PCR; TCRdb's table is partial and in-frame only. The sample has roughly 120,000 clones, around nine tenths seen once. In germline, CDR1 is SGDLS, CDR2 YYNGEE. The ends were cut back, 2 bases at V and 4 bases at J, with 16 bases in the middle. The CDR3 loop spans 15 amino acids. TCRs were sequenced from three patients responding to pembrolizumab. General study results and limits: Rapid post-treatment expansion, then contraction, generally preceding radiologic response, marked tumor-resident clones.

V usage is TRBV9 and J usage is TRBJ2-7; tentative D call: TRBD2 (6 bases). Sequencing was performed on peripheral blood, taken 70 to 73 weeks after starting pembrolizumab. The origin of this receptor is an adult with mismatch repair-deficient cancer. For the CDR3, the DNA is TGTGCCAGCAGCGTCGAAGGAGGGAAAGGGTACGAGCAGTACTTC. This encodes CASSVEGGKGYEQYF.